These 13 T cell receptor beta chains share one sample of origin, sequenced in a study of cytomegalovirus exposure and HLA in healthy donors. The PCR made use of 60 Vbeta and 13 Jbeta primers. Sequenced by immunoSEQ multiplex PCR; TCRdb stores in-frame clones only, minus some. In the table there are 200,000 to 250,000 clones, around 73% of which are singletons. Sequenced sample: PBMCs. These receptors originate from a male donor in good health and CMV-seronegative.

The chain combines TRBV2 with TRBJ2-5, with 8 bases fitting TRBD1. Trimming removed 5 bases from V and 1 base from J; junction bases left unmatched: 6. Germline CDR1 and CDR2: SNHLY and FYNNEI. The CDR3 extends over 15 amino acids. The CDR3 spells CASSLYTGGQETQYF. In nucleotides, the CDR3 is TGTGCCAGCAGTTTATATACAGGGGGCCAAGAGACCCAGTACTTC.

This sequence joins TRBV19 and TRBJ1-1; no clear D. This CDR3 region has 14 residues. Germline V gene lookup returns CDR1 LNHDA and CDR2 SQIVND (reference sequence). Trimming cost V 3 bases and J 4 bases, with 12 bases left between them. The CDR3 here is CASSMSSFRTEAFF. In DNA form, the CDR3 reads TGTGCCAGTAGTATGAGCTCTTTTCGCACTGAAGCTTTCTTT.

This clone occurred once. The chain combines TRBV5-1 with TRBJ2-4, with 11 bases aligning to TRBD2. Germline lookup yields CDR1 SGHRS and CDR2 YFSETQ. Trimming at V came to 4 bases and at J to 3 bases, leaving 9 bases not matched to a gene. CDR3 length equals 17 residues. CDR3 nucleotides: TGCGCCAGCAGCAGGGGACTAGCGGAGAAGGGCAAAAACATTCAGTACTTC. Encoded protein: CASSRGLAEKGKNIQYF.

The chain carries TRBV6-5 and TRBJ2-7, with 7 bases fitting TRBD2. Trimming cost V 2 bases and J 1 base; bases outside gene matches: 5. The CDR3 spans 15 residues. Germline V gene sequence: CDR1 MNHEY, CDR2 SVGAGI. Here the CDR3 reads CASSYSGRASYEQYF. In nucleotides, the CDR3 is TGTGCCAGCAGTTACAGTGGGAGGGCATCCTACGAGCAGTACTTC.

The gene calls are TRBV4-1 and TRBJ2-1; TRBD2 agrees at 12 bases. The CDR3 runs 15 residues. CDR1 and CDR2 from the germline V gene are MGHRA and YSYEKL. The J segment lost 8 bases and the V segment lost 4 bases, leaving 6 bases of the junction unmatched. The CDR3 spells CASSPTSGRLDEQFF. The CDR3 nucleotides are TGCGCCAGCAGCCCAACTAGCGGGAGGCTGGATGAGCAGTTCTTC.

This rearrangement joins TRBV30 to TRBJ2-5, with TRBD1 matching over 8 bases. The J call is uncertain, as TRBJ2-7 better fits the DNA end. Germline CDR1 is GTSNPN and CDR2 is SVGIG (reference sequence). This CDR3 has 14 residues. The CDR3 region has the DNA TGTGCCTGGAGTGCGGGAAGACAGGGGAACGAGCAGTACTTC. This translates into CAWSAGRQGNEQYF.

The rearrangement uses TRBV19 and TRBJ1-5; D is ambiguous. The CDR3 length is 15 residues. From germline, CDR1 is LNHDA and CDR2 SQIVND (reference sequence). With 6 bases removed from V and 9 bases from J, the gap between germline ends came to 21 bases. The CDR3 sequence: CASSTRDHGNWPQHF. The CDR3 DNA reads TGTGCCAGTAGCACCCGTGACCACGGGAATTGGCCCCAGCATTTT.

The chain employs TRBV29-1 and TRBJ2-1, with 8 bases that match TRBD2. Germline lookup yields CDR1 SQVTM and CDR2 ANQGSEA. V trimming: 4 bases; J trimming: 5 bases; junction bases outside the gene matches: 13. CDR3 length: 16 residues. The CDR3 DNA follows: TGCAGCGTTGCTCCAACGGGGGGGGCAGGCCACAATGAGCAGTTCTTC. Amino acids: CSVAPTGGAGHNEQFF.

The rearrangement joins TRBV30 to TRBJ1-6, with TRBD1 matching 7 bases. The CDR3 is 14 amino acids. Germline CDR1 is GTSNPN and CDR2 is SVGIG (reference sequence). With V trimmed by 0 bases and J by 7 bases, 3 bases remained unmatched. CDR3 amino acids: CAWSVKGANSPLHF. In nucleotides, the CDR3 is TGTGCCTGGAGTGTCAAGGGGGCCAATTCACCCCTCCACTTT.

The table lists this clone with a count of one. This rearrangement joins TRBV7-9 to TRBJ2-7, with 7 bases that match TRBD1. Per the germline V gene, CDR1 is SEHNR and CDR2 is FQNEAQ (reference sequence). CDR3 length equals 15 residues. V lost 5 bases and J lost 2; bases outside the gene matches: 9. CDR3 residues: CASSPRNTGAYEQYF. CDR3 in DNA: TGTGCCAGCAGCCCACGGAATACAGGGGCCTACGAGCAGTACTTC.

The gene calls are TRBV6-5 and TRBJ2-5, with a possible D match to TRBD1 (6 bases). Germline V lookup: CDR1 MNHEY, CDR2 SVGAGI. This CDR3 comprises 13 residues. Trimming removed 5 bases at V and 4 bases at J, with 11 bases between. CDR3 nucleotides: TGTGCCAGCAGTGAACAGGGCCCAGAGACCCAGTACTTC. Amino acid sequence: CASSEQGPETQYF.

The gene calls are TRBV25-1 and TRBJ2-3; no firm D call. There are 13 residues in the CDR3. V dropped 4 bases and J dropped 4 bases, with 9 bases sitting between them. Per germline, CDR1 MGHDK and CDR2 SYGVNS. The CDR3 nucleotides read TGTGCCAGCAGTGGATCTGGCCCAGATACGCAGTATTTT. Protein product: CASSGSGPDTQYF.

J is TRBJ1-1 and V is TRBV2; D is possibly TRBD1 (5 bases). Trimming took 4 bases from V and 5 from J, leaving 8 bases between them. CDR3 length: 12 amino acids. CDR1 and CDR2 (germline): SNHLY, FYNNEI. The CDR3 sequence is CASSVPGTEAFF. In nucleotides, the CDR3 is TGTGCCAGCAGTGTCCCAGGGACTGAAGCTTTCTTT.